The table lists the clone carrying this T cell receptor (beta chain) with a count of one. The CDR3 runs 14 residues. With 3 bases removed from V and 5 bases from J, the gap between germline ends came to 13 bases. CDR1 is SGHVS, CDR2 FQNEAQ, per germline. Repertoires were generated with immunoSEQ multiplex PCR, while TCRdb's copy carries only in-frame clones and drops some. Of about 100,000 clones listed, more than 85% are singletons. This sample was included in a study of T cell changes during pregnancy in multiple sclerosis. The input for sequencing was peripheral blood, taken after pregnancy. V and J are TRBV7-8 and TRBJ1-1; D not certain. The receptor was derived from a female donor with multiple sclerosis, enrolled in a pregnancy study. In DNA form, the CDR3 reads TGTGCCAGCAGCTTCTTAAGTGGAGGGACTGAAGCTTTCTTT. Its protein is CASSFLSGGTEAFF.